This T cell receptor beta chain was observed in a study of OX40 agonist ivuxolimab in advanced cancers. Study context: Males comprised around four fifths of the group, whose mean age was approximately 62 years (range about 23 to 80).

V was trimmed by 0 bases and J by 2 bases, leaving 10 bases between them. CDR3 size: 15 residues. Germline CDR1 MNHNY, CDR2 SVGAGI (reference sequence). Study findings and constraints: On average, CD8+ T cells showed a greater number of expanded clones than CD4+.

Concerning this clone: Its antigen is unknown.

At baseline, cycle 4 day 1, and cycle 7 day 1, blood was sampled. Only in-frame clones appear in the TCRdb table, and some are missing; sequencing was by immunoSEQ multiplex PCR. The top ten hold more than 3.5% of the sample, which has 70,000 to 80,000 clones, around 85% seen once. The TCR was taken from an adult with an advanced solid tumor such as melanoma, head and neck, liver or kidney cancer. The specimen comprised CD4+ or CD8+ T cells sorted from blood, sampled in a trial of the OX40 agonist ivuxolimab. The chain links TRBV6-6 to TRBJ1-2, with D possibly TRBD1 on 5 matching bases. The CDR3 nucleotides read TGTGCCAGCAGTTACTCTTACGACAGCAACTATGGCTACACCTTC. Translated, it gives CASSYSYDSNYGYTF.